This T cell receptor beta chain stems from a study of T cells after yellow fever vaccination. General study findings and limits: Compared with primary, the secondary response was weaker and peaked at day 5, not 15. After the booster, 96% of CD4 and more than 85% of CD8 primary-response clones were re-detected. Some clonotypes, a small share, were shared between CD4 and CD8 compartments.

TCR cDNA was made by 5'RACE template switching, adding a universal primer site and UMIs. One entry per CDR3 protein results from TCRdb running MiXCR on the 5' RACE reads. The profile shows roughly 500,000 distinct CDR3 sequences, about a fifth of them singletons. This clonotype was counted between two and nine times. What it binds is not known. This sequence was found in a man aged 25-45 years who received the YFV17D yellow fever vaccine. The sample consisted of PBMCs, taken 15 days after the yellow fever booster vaccination.

CDR3 in DNA: TGTGCCAGCAGCGCCACACTCGAGGGTAGGGATGAGCAGTTCTTC. Protein: CASSATLEGRDEQFF. This sequence joins TRBV9 and TRBJ2-1; TRBD2 is a possible D gene (5 bases). The V end was cut by 3 bases, the J end by 8 bases, with 18 bases between. This CDR3 contains 15 residues. Per the germline V gene, CDR1 is SGDLS and CDR2 is YYNGEE.